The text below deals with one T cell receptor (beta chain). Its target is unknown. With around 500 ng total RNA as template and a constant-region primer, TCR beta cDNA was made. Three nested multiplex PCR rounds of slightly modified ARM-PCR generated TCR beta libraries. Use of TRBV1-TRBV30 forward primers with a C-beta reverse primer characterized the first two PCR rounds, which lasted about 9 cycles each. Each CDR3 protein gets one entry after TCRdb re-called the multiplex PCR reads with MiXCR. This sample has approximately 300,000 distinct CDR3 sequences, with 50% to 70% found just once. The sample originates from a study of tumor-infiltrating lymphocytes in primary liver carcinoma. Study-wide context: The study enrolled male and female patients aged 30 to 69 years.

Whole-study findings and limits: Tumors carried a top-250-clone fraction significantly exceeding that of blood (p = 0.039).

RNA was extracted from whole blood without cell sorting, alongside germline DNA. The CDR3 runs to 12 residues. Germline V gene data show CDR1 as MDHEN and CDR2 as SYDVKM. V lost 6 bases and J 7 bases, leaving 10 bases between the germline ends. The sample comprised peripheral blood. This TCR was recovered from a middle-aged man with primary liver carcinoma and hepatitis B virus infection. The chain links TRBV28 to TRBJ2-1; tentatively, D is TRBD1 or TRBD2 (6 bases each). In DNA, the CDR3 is TGTGCCAGCAGAAGGGGGGTGAATGAGCAGTTCTTC. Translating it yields CASRRGVNEQFF.